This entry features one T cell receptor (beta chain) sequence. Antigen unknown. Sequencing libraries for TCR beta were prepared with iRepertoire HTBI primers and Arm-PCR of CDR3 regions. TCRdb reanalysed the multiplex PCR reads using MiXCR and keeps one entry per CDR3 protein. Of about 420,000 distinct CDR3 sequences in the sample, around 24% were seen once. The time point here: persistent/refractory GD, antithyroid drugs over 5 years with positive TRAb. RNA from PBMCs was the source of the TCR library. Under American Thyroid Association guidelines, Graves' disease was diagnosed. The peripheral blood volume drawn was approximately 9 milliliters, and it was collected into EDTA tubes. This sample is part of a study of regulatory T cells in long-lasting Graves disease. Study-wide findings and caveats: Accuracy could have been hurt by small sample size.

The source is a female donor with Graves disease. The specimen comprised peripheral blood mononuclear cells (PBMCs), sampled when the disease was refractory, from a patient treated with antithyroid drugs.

In DNA form, the CDR3 reads TGCAGTGCTAGACCAACAGGGGGGGAGACCCAGTACTTC. It yields the protein CSARPTGGETQYF. The chain links TRBV20-1 to TRBJ2-5, with 8 positions matching TRBD1. V lost 2 bases, J lost 5 bases, and 4 bases stayed unmatched. CDR1 DFQATT and CDR2 SNEGSKA come from the germline V gene (reference sequence). This CDR3 has 13 amino acids.